The next 18 T cell receptor beta chains were all read from a single sample in a study of blood T cell repertoires in COVID-19. Data came from immunoSEQ multiplex PCR; TCRdb stores just in-frame clones and leaves some out. The sample records some 140,000 clones, roughly 78% being singletons. The specimen sequenced was peripheral blood. These TCRs come from a man aged 55 to 69 with acute or convalescent COVID-19.

This clone was found once. The rearrangement uses TRBV11-1 and TRBJ1-1; the D gene is possibly TRBD1 (5 bases). Trimming left V 6 bases short and J 1 base short, with 15 bases between. The length of the CDR3 is 15 residues. Germline assignment: CDR1 SGHAT and CDR2 FQDESV (reference sequence). CDR3: CASRGGPGENTEAFF. Written as DNA, the CDR3 is TGTGCCAGCAGGGGGGGTCCGGGGGAGAACACTGAAGCTTTCTTT. The full variable domain, completed using reference TRBV11-1 and TRBJ1-1, is EAEVAQSPRYKITEKSQAVAFWCDPISGHATLYWYRQILGQGPELLVQFQDESVVDDSQLPKDRFSAERLKGVDSTLKIQPAELGDSAMYLCASRGGPGENTEAFFGQGTRLTVV.

This clone came up a few times. The V call is TRBV7-6, the J call TRBJ2-1, with a tentative D call TRBD2 (6 bases). The germline gives CDR1 SGHVS, CDR2 FNYEAQ. This CDR3 has 15 residues. Trimming cost V 2 bases and J 7 bases, with 15 bases left between them. The CDR3 spells CASSLYPGEGNEQFF. The CDR3 DNA is TGTGCCAGCAGCTTATATCCGGGAGAGGGAAATGAGCAGTTCTTC.

This chain uses TRBV9 with TRBJ2-2; 11 nucleotides match TRBD2. Germline V CDR1 and CDR2: SGDLS, YYNGEE. The CDR3 is made up of 17 amino acids. Losses at the gene ends were 3 bases for V and 2 bases for J; bases not matched to a gene: 6. The CDR3 nucleotides read TGTGCCAGCAGCGAAACTAGCGGGAGTGTCAACACCGGGGAGCTGTTTTTT. Amino acids: CASSETSGSVNTGELFF.

The gene calls are TRBV2 and TRBJ1-5; D unresolved. Germline values: CDR1 SNHLY, CDR2 FYNNEI. CDR3 size: 17 residues. The V gene lost 2 bases and the J gene lost 3 bases, with 17 bases spanning the gap. CDR3 coding DNA: TGTGCCAGCAGTGAATGGCCCGGGTTGACGGACAATCAGCCCCAGCATTTT. It encodes CASSEWPGLTDNQPQHF.

V gene TRBV3-1 (or the pseudogene TRBV3-2) combines with J gene TRBJ1-5; D call uncertain. This CDR3 comprises 16 residues. V gave up 0 bases and J gave up 4 bases, with 13 bases separating them. Germline V gives CDR1 LGHDT, CDR2 YNNKEL (reference sequence). The CDR3 sequence: CASSQDPGPNNQPQHF. The CDR3 bases are TGTGCCAGCAGCCAAGATCCGGGTCCTAATAATCAGCCCCAGCATTTT.

The rearrangement links TRBV28 to TRBJ1-6, with 8 bases that match TRBD1. This CDR3 region has 15 residues. J was trimmed by 6 bases and V by 7 bases; bases with no gene match: 8. CDR1 is MDHEN and CDR2 is SYDVKM in the germline V gene. CDR3 in amino acids: CASNPTGAGNSPLHF. CDR3 nucleotide sequence: TGTGCCAGCAACCCGACAGGGGCTGGTAATTCACCCCTCCACTTT.

The V and J genes are TRBV29-1 and TRBJ1-6, with a weak D call TRBD1 (6 bases). Germline-derived CDR1 and CDR2 are SQVTM and ANQGSEA. The CDR3 consists of 13 residues. V lost 6 bases to trimming and J lost 6 bases, with 12 bases between them. CDR3 coding DNA: TGCAGCGTCCGAAGGGGGTTTAATTCACCCCTCCACTTT. This codes for CSVRRGFNSPLHF.

This chain links TRBV28 with TRBJ1-6; D gene unclear. The length of the CDR3 is 14 residues. Looked up from germline, CDR1 is MDHEN and CDR2 is SYDVKM. The germline V and J ends were trimmed by 4 bases and 7 bases, with 11 bases remaining between them. This CDR3 reads CASSSIERNSPLHF. As DNA, the CDR3 is TGTGCCAGCAGTTCGATCGAGAGGAATTCACCCCTCCACTTT.

The V gene is TRBV7-2, the J gene TRBJ1-2; a weak D match, TRBD1 (5 bases). This CDR3 contains 17 residues. Germline assignment: CDR1 SGHTA and CDR2 FQGNSA. The V end lost 2 bases, the J end lost 7 bases, and 23 bases lay between the germline ends. The CDR3 loop reads CASSLIAIGQGSSGYTF. DNA for the CDR3: TGTGCCAGCAGCTTAATCGCGATTGGGCAGGGCTCTAGTGGCTACACCTTC. The whole variable domain, filled in from reference TRBV7-2 and TRBJ1-2, reads GAGVSQSPSNKVTEKGKDVELRCDPISGHTALYWYRQSLGQGLEFLIYFQGNSAPDKSGLPSDRFSAERTGGSVSTLTIQRTQQEDSAVYLCASSLIAIGQGSSGYTFGSGTRLTVV.

V and J are TRBV2 and TRBJ2-1; D is possibly TRBD1 (6 bases). This CDR3 contains 15 residues. V was shortened by 6 bases and J by 0 bases, with 12 bases between the two germline ends. Germline values: CDR1 SNHLY, CDR2 FYNNEI. CDR3 amino acids: CASRGQRSSYNEQFF. The CDR3 bases are TGTGCCAGCAGAGGACAGCGGAGCTCCTACAATGAGCAGTTCTTC. Based on the CDR3 plus reference TRBV2 and TRBJ2-1, the full variable domain is EPEVTQTPSHQVTQMGQEVILRCVPISNHLYFYWYRQILGQKVEFLVSFYNNEISEKSEIFDDQFSVERPDGSNFTLKIRSTKLEDSAMYFCASRGQRSSYNEQFFGPGTRLTVL.

The CDR3 sequence is CASREQGVPMNTEAFF. DNA for the CDR3: TGTGCCAGCAGAGAACAGGGGGTGCCTATGAACACTGAAGCTTTCTTT. The V gene is TRBV28, the J gene TRBJ1-1; 8 bases map to TRBD1. V trimming: 6 bases; J trimming: 0 bases; junction bases outside the gene matches: 9. Germline CDR1 MDHEN, CDR2 SYDVKM. There are 16 residues in the CDR3.

The chain carries TRBV6-2 or TRBV6-3 and TRBJ2-7; TRBD1 might be the D (6 bases). The germline V gene encodes CDR1 MNHEY and CDR2 SVGEGT. The CDR3 contains 13 residues. Between the trimmed V and J ends, which lost 5 bases and 5 bases, there was a span of 13 bases. CDR3 coding DNA: TGTGCCAGCAGTCGGTACAGGGCCCACGAGCAGTACTTC. It is translated as CASSRYRAHEQYF.

This sequence joins TRBV5-1 and TRBJ2-7; TRBD1 matches at 8 bases. Per the germline V gene, CDR1 is SGHRS and CDR2 is YFSETQ. The length of the CDR3 is 15 residues. J lost 3 bases, V lost 3 bases, and 8 bases had no gene match. The CDR3 loop is CASSWGTGGGYEQYF. DNA for the CDR3: TGCGCCAGCAGCTGGGGCACAGGGGGAGGCTACGAGCAGTACTTC.

As for this clone: At one boundary the junction diverges from the germline segment, which might be a read error. In DNA, the CDR3 is TGTACCAGCAGCACGCTCGGACAGGGTCGCCACGAGCAGTACTTC. Its protein is CTSSTLGQGRHEQYF. The chain employs TRBV28 and TRBJ2-7; the match to TRBD1 covers 8 bases. Germline V gene data show CDR1 as MDHEN and CDR2 as SYDVKM. This CDR3 is built from 15 residues.

The V and J genes are TRBV27 and TRBJ2-7; D may be TRBD2 (6 bases). The CDR3 is 13 amino acids. Germline V lookup: CDR1 MNHEY, CDR2 SMNVEV (reference sequence). V was trimmed by 4 bases and J by 7 bases, leaving 14 bases between them. The CDR3 DNA is TGTGCCAGCAGTTCCAGACTAGAGGGTGAGCAGTACTTC. This sequence encodes CASSSRLEGEQYF.

The chain has TRBV5-5 and TRBJ2-7, with TRBD2 identical over 9 bases. J gave up 3 bases and V 5 bases, and 12 bases lay outside the gene matches. The CDR3 length is 16 residues. The germline V gene has CDR1 SGHKS and CDR2 YYEKEE (reference sequence). The CDR3 coding sequence is TGTGCCAGCAGATATTCACCGGGACTAGCATTCTACGAGCAGTACTTC. Translating it yields CASRYSPGLAFYEQYF.

CDR3 DNA sequence: TGTGCCATCAGTGGGGAGACAGGGGCCCAGTCTGGGGCCAACGTCCTGACTTTC. It is translated as CAISGETGAQSGANVLTF. V and J are TRBV10-3 and TRBJ2-6; 8 bases line up with TRBD1. CDR3 length: 18 residues. CDR1 and CDR2 from the germline V gene are ENHRY and SYGVKD. J gave up 1 base and V 4 bases, and 9 bases lay outside the gene matches.

V and J are TRBV4-3 and TRBJ2-6; TRBD1 matches 10 bases. CDR1 LGHNA and CDR2 YSLEER come from the germline V gene. V lost 0 bases, J lost 4 bases, and 6 bases stayed unmatched. The CDR3 is made up of 18 amino acids. The CDR3: CASSQDPDRGTGANVLTF. The CDR3 DNA follows: TGCGCCAGCAGCCAAGATCCGGACAGGGGGACCGGGGCCAACGTCCTGACTTTC.